Following are 8 T cell receptor beta chains from one sample sequenced in a study of blood T cell repertoires in COVID-19. Clones were read by immunoSEQ multiplex PCR, and TCRdb kept only the in-frame ones, dropping some. The sample has hundreds of thousands of clones, under 90% seen once. Sequencing input: peripheral blood. These receptors were obtained from a woman aged 25 to 39 with COVID-19, enrolled during active disease.

V is TRBV5-1 and J is TRBJ1-1; no definite D call. Trimming pared 2 bases from V and 0 bases from J, leaving 11 bases between. CDR1 is SGHRS, CDR2 YFSETQ, per germline. The CDR3 is 15 amino acids. CDR3 sequence (DNA): TGCGCCAGCAGCTTTGAGGGAGGGATGAACACTGAAGCTTTCTTT. Protein sequence: CASSFEGGMNTEAFF.

V and J are TRBV3-1 (or the pseudogene TRBV3-2) and TRBJ2-5; 10 bases agree with TRBD2. J gave up 2 bases and V 0 bases, and 12 bases lay outside the gene matches. The CDR3 runs to 19 residues. CDR1 and CDR2 from the germline V gene are LGHDT and YNNKEL (reference sequence). The chain's CDR3 is CASSQEHPDISGGQETQYF. The CDR3 DNA follows: TGTGCCAGCAGCCAAGAACACCCGGACATTAGCGGGGGGCAAGAGACCCAGTACTTC.

The chain joins TRBV7-9 to TRBJ2-5; 8 bases line up with TRBD1. Germline V gene data show CDR1 as SEHNR and CDR2 as FQNEAQ (reference sequence). Trimming cost V 1 base and J 5 bases; bases outside gene matches: 9. This CDR3 comprises 16 residues. CDR3 region: CASSLGSGYRGETQYF. The CDR3 coding sequence is TGTGCCAGCAGCTTAGGATCGGGGTACAGGGGGGAGACCCAGTACTTC. The entire variable domain, with the rest obtained from reference TRBV7-9 and TRBJ2-5, is as follows: DTGVSQNPRHKITKRGQNVTFRCDPISEHNRLYWYRQTLGQGPEFLTYFQNEAQLEKSRLLSDRFSAERPKGSFSTLEIQRTEQGDSAMYLCASSLGSGYRGETQYFGPGTRLLVL.

V is TRBV20-1 and J is TRBJ2-1, with D possibly matching TRBD1 (6 bases). Germline V lookup: CDR1 DFQATT, CDR2 SNEGSKA (reference sequence). The CDR3 is made up of 11 amino acids. V was trimmed by 6 bases and J by 10 bases, leaving 13 bases between them. The CDR3 reads CSAPWGTEQFF. The CDR3 DNA sequence: TGCAGTGCCCCCTGGGGGACAGAGCAGTTCTTC.

The chain couples TRBV5-1 to TRBJ1-4, with D maybe TRBD1 (6 bases). V was shortened by 4 bases and J by 8 bases, with 15 bases between the two germline ends. CDR1 SGHRS and CDR2 YFSETQ come from the germline V gene. The CDR3 is 14 residues long. The CDR3 DNA sequence: TGCGCCAGCAGCCCCTCAGGGGCGGAAGAAAAACTGTTTTTT. Its translation is CASSPSGAEEKLFF. Full variable domain (remainder filled in from reference TRBV5-1 and TRBJ1-4): KAGVTQTPRYLIKTRGQQVTLSCSPISGHRSVSWYQQTPGQGLQFLFEYFSETQRNKGNFPGRFSGRQFSNSRSEMNVSTLELGDSALYLCASSPSGAEEKLFFGSGTQLSVL.

The rearrangement links TRBV18 to TRBJ2-5, with D hard to call. V was pared by 6 bases and J by 4 bases, with 18 bases between. There are 15 residues in the CDR3. CDR1 is KGHSH and CDR2 is LQKENI in the germline V gene. CDR3: CASSLLDTIRETQYF. The CDR3 DNA reads TGTGCCAGCTCCCTCCTTGACACGATCCGAGAGACCCAGTACTTC.

The chain recombines TRBV18 with TRBJ1-1, with 7 bases that match TRBD1. CDR3 length: 13 amino acids. Trimming at V came to 3 bases and at J to 7 bases, leaving 5 bases not matched to a gene. Germline lookup yields CDR1 KGHSH and CDR2 LQKENI. CDR3 residues: CASSPGRDSEAFF. The CDR3, as DNA: TGTGCCAGCTCACCGGGAAGGGACAGTGAAGCTTTCTTT. Based on the CDR3 plus reference TRBV18 and TRBJ1-1, the full variable domain is NAGVMQNPRHLVRRRGQEARLRCSPMKGHSHVYWYRQLPEEGLKFMVYLQKENIIDESGMPKERFSAEFPKEGPSILRIQQVVRGDSAAYFCASSPGRDSEAFFGQGTRLTVV.

The chain links TRBV19 to TRBJ2-7; 8 bases are shared with TRBD1. The germline V gene has CDR1 LNHDA and CDR2 SQIVND (reference sequence). The ends lost 3 bases at V and 3 bases at J; junction bases unmatched: 7. There are 15 residues in the CDR3. The CDR3 is CASSIVPGQGYEQYF. CDR3 sequence (DNA): TGTGCCAGTAGTATTGTGCCCGGACAGGGCTACGAGCAGTACTTC.